This T cell receptor beta chain was retrieved from a study of beta chain features in type 1 diabetes. As for this clone: Its specificity is unknown.

CDR1 is SEHNR and CDR2 is FQNEAQ in the germline V gene (reference sequence). The J segment lost 6 bases and the V segment lost 4 bases, leaving 6 bases of the junction unmatched. The length of the CDR3 is 15 residues. Findings of the study overall: All four CD4+ subsets from Type 1 diabetes patients carried moderately but significantly shorter TCRB CDR3s. Sequencing of cDNA might inflate the share of cells that strongly express TCR. Lower insertion and higher deletion counts appeared at VDJ junctions in type 1 diabetes patients.

Over 95% purity was reached by all sorted populations. Since all of the isolated RNA was reverse transcribed, expressed TCRB transcripts were what got sequenced. Libraries were prepared by immunoSEQ multiplex PCR; TCRdb keeps only in-frame clonotypes and omits some of them. Counted here are 300,000 to 350,000 clones, about 13% occurring once; the ten biggest clones make up around 0.016%. Sequencing used naive CD4+ T cells from blood. The rearrangement links TRBV7-9 to TRBJ2-2; 9 nucleotides match TRBD2. The clonotype was recovered from a woman between 18 and 30 years old with type 1 diabetes. CDR3 protein: CASSSLAGVSGELFF. The DNA of the CDR3 is TGTGCCAGCAGCTCCTTAGCGGGAGTATCCGGGGAGCTGTTTTTT.